This TCR beta chain originates from a study of siplizumab effects on memory and regulatory T cells. Generated by immunoSEQ multiplex PCR, the TCRdb table keeps only in-frame clones and is missing some. The table records approximately 100,000 clones, roughly 94% of them present only once. For this clone: Its antigen is currently unknown.

General study points: Naive T cells looked more diverse than memory cells and looked like major alloresponse contributors.

The CDR3 length is 16 residues. Trimming cost V 2 bases and J 0 bases; bases outside gene matches: 4. The germline gives CDR1 MGHRA, CDR2 YSYEKL. The sample taken for sequencing was non-Treg CD4+ T cells sorted from blood. This sequence originates from a human donor in good health. The rearrangement joins TRBV4-1 to TRBJ1-3; TRBD1 matches at 7 bases. Here the CDR3 DNA reads TGCGCCAGCAGCCAACCGACAGGGAGCTCTGGAAACACCATATATTTT. This translates into CASSQPTGSSGNTIYF.